By frequency in the sample, the clone carrying this T cell receptor (beta chain) is medium-sized. Its antigen is undetermined. Time point reported: sample taken at primary tumor resection. Researchers sequenced whole RNA taken from tumor, nontumor lung or frozen PBMC without sorting. Germline V lookup: CDR1 MNHEY, CDR2 SVGAGI. Trimming removed 2 bases at V and 2 bases at J, with 7 bases between. The length of the CDR3 is 13 residues. The data originate from a study of spatial heterogeneity in lung cancer. Study-level points and caveats: Estimation of coverage gave values of around 7% for alpha and over 12% for beta chains in tumor T cells. It was found that expanded intratumoral alpha and beta TCR counts tracked tumor mutation counts.

TCRdb used MiXCR to reprocess the 5' RACE reads, holding one entry per CDR3 protein. Seen here are 25,000 to 30,000 distinct CDR3 sequences, just over 7% observed once, and the top ten hold approximately 23%. This TCR came from a male donor with early-stage non-small cell lung cancer. Sequencing used lung tumor tissue, obtained at surgery. The V call is TRBV6-5, the J call TRBJ2-7; D not resolved. The CDR3 loop reads CASSYDGTYEQYF. The CDR3 coding sequence is TGTGCCAGCAGTTACGATGGGACCTACGAGCAGTACTTC.